Each of the 24 T cell receptor beta chains below was sequenced from the same sample in a study of OX40 agonist ivuxolimab in advanced cancers. TCRdb's table, derived via immunoSEQ multiplex PCR, lists solely in-frame clones and lacks some. The sample contains 100,000 or so clones, roughly nine tenths of which appear only once. The starting material was CD4+ or CD8+ T cells sorted from blood, obtained in a trial of the OX40 agonist ivuxolimab. Every receptor here comes from an adult with an advanced solid tumor such as melanoma, head and neck, liver or kidney cancer.

For this clone: Its ends do not fully match the called genes, so a read error is possible. The chain joins TRBV11-2 to TRBJ2-7; 10 bases line up with TRBD2. The CDR3 loop spans 11 amino acids. Germline CDR1 is SGHAT and CDR2 is FQNNGV. Here the CDR3 reads CASSSTGLATF. DNA of the CDR3: TGTGCCAGCAGCTCAACGGGACTAGCGACTTTC.

The rearrangement links TRBV4-1 to TRBJ2-3; D unresolved. Germline V gene data show CDR1 as MGHRA and CDR2 as YSYEKL. V was trimmed by 5 bases and J by 6 bases, leaving 9 bases between them. This CDR3 has 12 amino acids. This CDR3 is CASSDAWDTQYF. DNA of the CDR3: TGCGCCAGCAGCGACGCGTGGGATACGCAGTATTTT.

The chain carries TRBV2 and TRBJ1-1, with unresolved D. V was pared by 3 bases and J by 5 bases, with 13 bases between. CDR1 and CDR2 from the germline V gene are SNHLY and FYNNEI. This CDR3 spans 14 amino acids. In nucleotides, the CDR3 is TGTGCCAGCAGTGAGAGAAGTTCTGGTACTGAAGCTTTCTTT. Its protein is CASSERSSGTEAFF.

The rearrangement links TRBV28 to TRBJ1-4, with 9 bases lining up with TRBD1. The trim removed 5 bases at V and 6 bases at J, leaving 4 bases unmatched. CDR1 MDHEN and CDR2 SYDVKM come from the germline V gene. The CDR3 totals 14 residues. For the CDR3, the DNA is TGTGCCAGCAGTACCGGGACAGGGTATGAAAAACTGTTTTTT. Its translation: CASSTGTGYEKLFF.

This clone was observed once. The chain recombines TRBV29-1 with TRBJ2-7, with 7 bases that match TRBD1. The V gene end was trimmed by 7 bases and the J gene end by 2 bases; junction bases not matched to a gene: 5. Germline V gene lookup returns CDR1 SQVTM and CDR2 ANQGSEA. This CDR3 spans 12 amino acids. The CDR3: CSAWDSTYEQYF. CDR3 nucleotide sequence: TGCAGCGCTTGGGACAGTACCTACGAGCAGTACTTC.

With regard to this clone: Other DNA variants within this sample encode the same CDR3. V and J are TRBV9 and TRBJ1-4; TRBD1 matches 10 bases. This CDR3 has 15 amino acids. CDR1 and CDR2 from the germline V gene are SGDLS and YYNGEE. V lost 3 bases, J lost 5 bases, and 4 bases stayed unmatched. This CDR3 reads CASSGKGQGNEKLFF. DNA for the CDR3: TGTGCCAGCAGCGGAAAGGGACAGGGGAATGAAAAACTGTTTTTT.

The rearrangement joins TRBV13 to TRBJ2-2; possible D gene TRBD1, 6 bases. Germline V lookup: CDR1 PRHDT, CDR2 FYEKMQ (reference sequence). V was pared by 10 bases and J by 3 bases, with 9 bases between. The CDR3 covers 12 residues. In nucleotides, the CDR3 is TGTGCCACTGAGGGGGACACCGGGGAGCTGTTTTTT. Amino acid sequence: CATEGDTGELFF.

The J gene is TRBJ2-1, the V gene TRBV6-5; 12 bases match TRBD1. V shed 7 bases and J 6 bases; nucleotides not matched to a gene: 7. The germline V gene encodes CDR1 MNHEY and CDR2 SVGAGI. The length of the CDR3 is 15 residues. The DNA for the CDR3 is TGTGCCAGCACACCGGGACAGGGGGCGTCCAATGAGCAGTTCTTC. Translated, it gives CASTPGQGASNEQFF.

This clone appeared a single time. The rearrangement uses TRBV7-6 and TRBJ2-2; a possible D gene is TRBD1 (6 bases). Germline V gene sequence: CDR1 SGHVS, CDR2 FNYEAQ. CDR3 size: 17 residues. The V end was cut by 3 bases, the J end by 0 bases, with 14 bases between. CDR3 in DNA: TGTGCCAGCAGCTTCCCCCGGGACACCACGAACACCGGGGAGCTGTTTTTT. Its translation is CASSFPRDTTNTGELFF.

This chain joins TRBV27 and TRBJ2-7, with TRBD1 as a possible D gene (5 bases). The CDR3 is made up of 14 amino acids. Germline V gene sequence: CDR1 MNHEY, CDR2 SMNVEV (reference sequence). Trimming pared 5 bases from V and 6 bases from J, leaving 17 bases between. CDR3 residues: CASSLRQTPSEQYF. In DNA form, the CDR3 reads TGTGCCAGCAGTCTCCGACAGACTCCTTCCGAGCAGTACTTC.

The rearrangement joins TRBV7-9 to TRBJ2-5; D tentatively reads TRBD1 or TRBD2 (5 bases each). CDR3 size: 13 residues. Trimming pared 8 bases from V and 2 bases from J, leaving 12 bases between. The germline V gene encodes CDR1 SEHNR and CDR2 FQNEAQ (reference sequence). CDR3 residues: CASVWGSQETQYF. The CDR3, as DNA: TGTGCCAGCGTCTGGGGGTCTCAAGAGACCCAGTACTTC.

This clone has only one observation. The chain carries TRBV29-1 and TRBJ2-2; no clear D. CDR1 and CDR2 from the germline V gene are SQVTM and ANQGSEA. The V end lost 4 bases, the J end lost 1 base, and 4 bases lay between the germline ends. The CDR3 is made up of 12 amino acids. CDR3 sequence (DNA): TGCAGCGTTGTTTGGAACACCGGGGAGCTGTTTTTT. It codes for CSVVWNTGELFF.

This chain links TRBV19 with TRBJ2-1; D may be TRBD1 or TRBD2 (5 bases each). The germline V gene has CDR1 LNHDA and CDR2 SQIVND (reference sequence). Trimming took 3 bases from V and 5 from J, leaving 23 bases between them. This CDR3 has 18 amino acids. CDR3 amino acids: CASSIIPREFTKNNEQFF. DNA for the CDR3: TGTGCCAGTAGTATTATCCCCAGGGAGTTCACGAAAAACAATGAGCAGTTCTTC.

This clone was seen only a few times. The chain combines TRBV27 with TRBJ2-7; D unclear. CDR3 size: 12 residues. Between the trimmed V and J ends, which lost 0 bases and 4 bases, there was a span of 4 bases. Germline assignment: CDR1 MNHEY and CDR2 SMNVEV (reference sequence). CDR3 region: CASSLSGYEQYF. Here the CDR3 DNA reads TGTGCCAGCAGTTTATCAGGGTACGAGCAGTACTTC.

The rearrangement uses TRBV27 and TRBJ2-7; 7 bases line up with TRBD1. Germline V CDR1 and CDR2: MNHEY, SMNVEV (reference sequence). With 5 bases clipped from V and 0 bases from J, the junction kept 7 bases outside the gene matches. CDR3 length equals 15 residues. The CDR3 nucleotides are TGTGCCAGCAGTAGGGGACAGCTGAGCTCCTACGAGCAGTACTTC. This sequence encodes CASSRGQLSSYEQYF.

V and J are TRBV30 and TRBJ1-2; 8 bases align to TRBD1. Per germline, CDR1 GTSNPN and CDR2 SVGIG (reference sequence). The length of the CDR3 is 12 residues. The CDR3 loop reads CALGTGGYGYTF. CDR3 DNA: TGTGCGCTAGGGACAGGCGGATATGGCTACACCTTC.

V gene TRBV7-9 combines with J gene TRBJ2-3; 9 nucleotides agree with TRBD1. With V trimmed by 6 bases and J by 0 bases, 4 bases remained unmatched. This CDR3 region has 15 residues. Per germline, CDR1 SEHNR and CDR2 FQNEAQ (reference sequence). CDR3 loop: CASSPGTGSTDTQYF. CDR3 bases: TGTGCCAGCAGTCCCGGGACAGGGAGCACAGATACGCAGTATTTT.

The V and J genes are TRBV30 and TRBJ1-5, with D possibly matching TRBD1 (5 bases). The CDR3 has 13 residues. Trimming cost V 5 bases and J 2 bases, with 10 bases left between them. Germline CDR1 is GTSNPN and CDR2 is SVGIG (reference sequence). This CDR3 reads CAWDSGGNQPQHF. CDR3 bases: TGTGCCTGGGACAGCGGGGGCAATCAGCCCCAGCATTTT.

The rearrangement links TRBV23-1 to TRBJ1-3; a possible D gene is TRBD1 (5 bases). TRBV23-1 carries the ORF label, with uncertain function. The V end lost 7 bases, the J end lost 0 bases, and 28 bases lay between the germline ends. The CDR3 spans 20 residues. CDR3: CASIPVVGAGDNYSGNTIYF. The DNA for the CDR3 is TGCGCCAGCATCCCCGTCGTAGGGGCAGGAGACAATTACTCTGGAAACACCATATATTTT.

The sample holds one count of this clone. This chain uses TRBV5-1 with TRBJ2-7; TRBD1 matches at 7 bases. Trimming at V came to 0 bases and at J to 2 bases, leaving 5 bases not matched to a gene. The CDR3 has 15 residues. The germline V gene encodes CDR1 SGHRS and CDR2 YFSETQ. The CDR3 spells CASSLARDSTYEQYF. In DNA, the CDR3 is TGCGCCAGCAGCTTGGCCCGGGACAGTACCTACGAGCAGTACTTC.

The V call is TRBV14, the J call TRBJ2-2; D possibly uses TRBD1 or TRBD2 (5 bases each). V lost 6 bases to trimming and J lost 6 bases, with 5 bases between them. The germline gives CDR1 SGHDN, CDR2 FVKESK. This CDR3 comprises 11 residues. Here the CDR3 DNA reads TGTGCCAGCAGGGGGGCCGGGGAGCTGTTTTTT. It is translated as CASRGAGELFF.

The chain employs TRBV6-5 and TRBJ1-1, with unresolved D. Per germline, CDR1 MNHEY and CDR2 SVGAGI. The CDR3 covers 13 residues. Between the trimmed V and J ends, which lost 2 bases and 5 bases, there was a span of 9 bases. CDR3 amino acids: CASSYGQGTEAFF. The CDR3 DNA reads TGTGCCAGCAGTTACGGGCAAGGGACTGAAGCTTTCTTT.

This chain uses TRBV7-9 with TRBJ2-7; D unresolved. Germline CDR1 and CDR2: SEHNR and FQNEAQ (reference sequence). The CDR3 sequence is 12 residues long. Between the trimmed V and J ends, which lost 3 bases and 2 bases, there was a span of 5 bases. The CDR3 DNA sequence: TGTGCCAGCAGCTTCAGGACCTACGAGCAGTACTTC. Amino acid sequence: CASSFRTYEQYF.

This chain joins TRBV11-2 and TRBJ2-5; D uncertain. V shed 0 bases and J shed 4 bases, with 12 bases lying between them. The CDR3 has 15 residues. Germline CDR1 is SGHAT and CDR2 is FQNNGV. As DNA, the CDR3 is TGTGCCAGCAGCTTAGATCGGCTGTTCGGAGAGACCCAGTACTTC. Protein: CASSLDRLFGETQYF.